The T cell receptor (delta chain) described here comes from a study of delta chain sequences of gamma delta T cells listed by TCRdb under 2017. Libraries were built with 5' RACE. The sequencing machine was an Illumina MiSeq. For TCRdb, the public reads were processed anew by CATT, and duplicate DNA sequences were folded into one row. The sample table shows more than 2,500 delta-chain clones, and about 5.5% are seen once. The top ten constitute 49% of the sample. This clone was detected ten times or more. The target of this receptor is not known. Base qualities are not provided; no much larger clone lies one nucleotide away. The sequence came from a human donor in good health. Sequencing used either unsorted cells or a sorted T cell fraction (not recorded which).

The DNA sequence follows: TGTGCCTGTGACTCTTTACTGGGGGATATGGAAAACACCGATAAACTCATCTTT. Its protein reads: CACDSLLGDMENTDKLIF. The sequence joins TRDV2 to TRDJ1, with 11 bases in between that match TRDD3. Clipping removes 3 bases from V and 0 bases from J, with 11 as the unmatched junction base count. CDR1 and CDR2 are read off the germline V gene as GEAIGNYY and EKD. Measured from the cysteine to the phenylalanine, the CDR3 is 18 residues long. The kept DNA is CDR3 alone, 54 bases in frame from the first base.